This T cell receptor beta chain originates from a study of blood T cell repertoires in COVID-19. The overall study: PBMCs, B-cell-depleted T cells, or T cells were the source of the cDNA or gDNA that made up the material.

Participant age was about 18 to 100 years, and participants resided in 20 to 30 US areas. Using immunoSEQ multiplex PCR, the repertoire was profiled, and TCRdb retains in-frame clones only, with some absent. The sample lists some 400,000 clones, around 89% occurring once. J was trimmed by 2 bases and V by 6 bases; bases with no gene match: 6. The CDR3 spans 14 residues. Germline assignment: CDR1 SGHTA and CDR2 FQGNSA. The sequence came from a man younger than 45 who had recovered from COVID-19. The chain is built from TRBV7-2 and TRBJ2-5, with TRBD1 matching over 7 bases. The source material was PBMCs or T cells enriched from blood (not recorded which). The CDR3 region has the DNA TGTGCCAGCAGACGTCCGGGACAGCAAGAGACCCAGTACTTC. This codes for CASRRPGQQETQYF. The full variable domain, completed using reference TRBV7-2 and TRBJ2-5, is GAGVSQSPSNKVTEKGKDVELRCDPISGHTALYWYRQSLGQGLEFLIYFQGNSAPDKSGLPSDRFSAERTGGSVSTLTIQRTQQEDSAVYLCASRRPGQQETQYFGPGTRLLVL.